This TCR beta chain was recovered during a study of monozygotic twins with inflammatory bowel disease. Germline assignment: CDR1 SGHTA and CDR2 FQGNSA. This CDR3 spans 16 amino acids. Comment on this clonotype: The antigen remains unidentified.

Researchers put TCRalpha and TCRbeta cDNA through two nested PCRs lasting about 17 and 10 cycles. TCRdb re-called the 5' RACE reads and gives one entry per CDR3 protein, without DNA. There are over 100,000 distinct CDR3 sequences in the sample, with 9.5% to 15% held by the top ten. Study results and limitations: Fewer shared clonotypes with others were found in IBD patients than in healthy twins, especially with disease activity. Compared with healthy co-twins, IBD patients showed reduced TCRbeta repertoire diversity by inverse Simpson. Repertoire similarity matched across concordant and discordant twins, perhaps owing to limited power.

Sequences were obtained from blood. This chain connects TRBV7-2 to TRBJ2-7; TCRdb proposes TRBD1, but this gene call is untestable without DNA. This receptor was identified in a human donor with ulcerative colitis or Crohn's disease, or a healthy co-twin of an affected twin (not recorded which). CDR3 region: CASSQTGGPETYEQYF.